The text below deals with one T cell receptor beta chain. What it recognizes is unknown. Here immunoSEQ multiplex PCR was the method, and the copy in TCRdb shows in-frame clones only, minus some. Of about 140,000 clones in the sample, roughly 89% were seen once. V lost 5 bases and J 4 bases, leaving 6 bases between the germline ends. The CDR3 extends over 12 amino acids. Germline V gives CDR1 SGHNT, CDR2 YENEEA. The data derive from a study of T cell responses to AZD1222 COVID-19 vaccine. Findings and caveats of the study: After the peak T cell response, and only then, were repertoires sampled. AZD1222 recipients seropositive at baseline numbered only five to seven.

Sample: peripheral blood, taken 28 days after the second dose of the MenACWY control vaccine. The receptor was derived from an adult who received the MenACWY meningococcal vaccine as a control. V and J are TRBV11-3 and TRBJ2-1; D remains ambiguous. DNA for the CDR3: TGTGCCAGCAGCCGCGATTACAATGAGCAGTTCTTC. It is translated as CASSRDYNEQFF.